A single T cell receptor beta chain is shown here with its context. Its cognate antigen has yet to be identified. Qualities for individual bases were not recorded, and no much larger clone is one base off. The entry originates in a study of blood T cell repertoires in COVID-19 (dated by TCRdb to 2018 to 2020). Context from the whole study: Samples from collaborators originated in the United States, Italy and Spain and spanned both the acute and convalescent phases of COVID-19. Samples came from the ongoing ImmuneRACE study (first 160 participants) plus 1,254 subjects from 6 global collaborators. The prospective study material was composed of cDNA or gDNA derived from T cells, B-cell-depleted T cells, or PBMCs. HLA class I and class II types, where available, came from metadata supplied by the sample provider rather than from assay-based typing. A freely available public database, intended as a resource for researchers studying the immune response to SARS-CoV-2, is where the repertoires were released. The sample metadata nearly always contained a de-identified subject ID, COVID-19 status, age in years and sex. Deeply sampled blood TCRbeta repertoires from subjects exposed to, actively infected with, or recovered from COVID-19 were included in the dataset. Results and caveats for the whole study, not just this receptor: The quantity of clinical and demographic metadata differed by source and by participant and was supplied without curation.

Collaborating institutions collected whole blood in K2EDTA tubes following their own protocols. Collaborator samples were shipped for TCRbeta analysis as frozen whole blood, isolated PBMCs, or DNA extracted from either sample type. The immunoSEQ Assay, a bias-controlled multiplex PCR, was used to amplify TCRbeta CDR3 regions from genomic DNA. The original methods were these. The number of nucleated cells in each sample was estimated by amplification of reference gene primers within the assay. To quantify the absolute abundance of each unique TCRbeta CDR3 rearrangement, sequence reads were collapsed and filtered. Productive Simpson clonality was computed per sample as the square root of Simpson's diversity index over productive rearrangements. TCRdb limited this immuneACCESS table to in-frame rearrangements with V and J called. A share of clones is missing; checked studies link under half to unresolved V genes, and the rest is unexplained. V, J and clone size are taken as reported in that table, and D and trimming were inferred from the DNA itself. This sample gives approximately 90,000 clones in total; about 85% of them show up just once. The ten largest account for about 4% of the sample.

Deletion took 0 bases off V and 5 bases off J, with a span of 14 bases between the germline ends. CDR1 and CDR2 were assigned from the germline V gene (reference sequence) as LNHNV and YYDKDF. The CDR3 runs 16 residues from the cysteine to the phenylalanine. Only the CDR3 portion is preserved as DNA: 48 bases, with reading frame beginning at the first base. The chain employs TRBV15 and TRBJ1-5, and the D gene may be TRBD1, 5 bases matching. The sample comprised peripheral blood. The TCR comes from a man in his 60s with acute or convalescent COVID-19. The nucleotide sequence reads as follows: TGTGCCACCAGCAGAGACTGGAGGGGTGGGGATCAGCCCCAGCATTTT. This yields the protein CATSRDWRGGDQPQHF.